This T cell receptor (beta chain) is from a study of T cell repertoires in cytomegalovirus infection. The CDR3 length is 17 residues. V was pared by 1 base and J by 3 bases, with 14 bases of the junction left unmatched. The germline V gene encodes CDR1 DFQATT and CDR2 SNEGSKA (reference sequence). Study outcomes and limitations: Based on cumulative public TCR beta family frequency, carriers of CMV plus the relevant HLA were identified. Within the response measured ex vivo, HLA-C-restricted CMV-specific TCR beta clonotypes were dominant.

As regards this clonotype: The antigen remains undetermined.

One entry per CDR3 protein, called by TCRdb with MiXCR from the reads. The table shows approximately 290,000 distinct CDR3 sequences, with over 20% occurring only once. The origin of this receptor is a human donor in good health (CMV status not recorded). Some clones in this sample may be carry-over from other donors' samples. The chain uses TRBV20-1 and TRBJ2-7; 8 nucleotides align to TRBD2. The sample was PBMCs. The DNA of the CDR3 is TGCAGTGCTAGAGGGTCCGCGGGAGGCCGGTCAAACTACGAGCAGTACTTC. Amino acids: CSARGSAGGRSNYEQYF.